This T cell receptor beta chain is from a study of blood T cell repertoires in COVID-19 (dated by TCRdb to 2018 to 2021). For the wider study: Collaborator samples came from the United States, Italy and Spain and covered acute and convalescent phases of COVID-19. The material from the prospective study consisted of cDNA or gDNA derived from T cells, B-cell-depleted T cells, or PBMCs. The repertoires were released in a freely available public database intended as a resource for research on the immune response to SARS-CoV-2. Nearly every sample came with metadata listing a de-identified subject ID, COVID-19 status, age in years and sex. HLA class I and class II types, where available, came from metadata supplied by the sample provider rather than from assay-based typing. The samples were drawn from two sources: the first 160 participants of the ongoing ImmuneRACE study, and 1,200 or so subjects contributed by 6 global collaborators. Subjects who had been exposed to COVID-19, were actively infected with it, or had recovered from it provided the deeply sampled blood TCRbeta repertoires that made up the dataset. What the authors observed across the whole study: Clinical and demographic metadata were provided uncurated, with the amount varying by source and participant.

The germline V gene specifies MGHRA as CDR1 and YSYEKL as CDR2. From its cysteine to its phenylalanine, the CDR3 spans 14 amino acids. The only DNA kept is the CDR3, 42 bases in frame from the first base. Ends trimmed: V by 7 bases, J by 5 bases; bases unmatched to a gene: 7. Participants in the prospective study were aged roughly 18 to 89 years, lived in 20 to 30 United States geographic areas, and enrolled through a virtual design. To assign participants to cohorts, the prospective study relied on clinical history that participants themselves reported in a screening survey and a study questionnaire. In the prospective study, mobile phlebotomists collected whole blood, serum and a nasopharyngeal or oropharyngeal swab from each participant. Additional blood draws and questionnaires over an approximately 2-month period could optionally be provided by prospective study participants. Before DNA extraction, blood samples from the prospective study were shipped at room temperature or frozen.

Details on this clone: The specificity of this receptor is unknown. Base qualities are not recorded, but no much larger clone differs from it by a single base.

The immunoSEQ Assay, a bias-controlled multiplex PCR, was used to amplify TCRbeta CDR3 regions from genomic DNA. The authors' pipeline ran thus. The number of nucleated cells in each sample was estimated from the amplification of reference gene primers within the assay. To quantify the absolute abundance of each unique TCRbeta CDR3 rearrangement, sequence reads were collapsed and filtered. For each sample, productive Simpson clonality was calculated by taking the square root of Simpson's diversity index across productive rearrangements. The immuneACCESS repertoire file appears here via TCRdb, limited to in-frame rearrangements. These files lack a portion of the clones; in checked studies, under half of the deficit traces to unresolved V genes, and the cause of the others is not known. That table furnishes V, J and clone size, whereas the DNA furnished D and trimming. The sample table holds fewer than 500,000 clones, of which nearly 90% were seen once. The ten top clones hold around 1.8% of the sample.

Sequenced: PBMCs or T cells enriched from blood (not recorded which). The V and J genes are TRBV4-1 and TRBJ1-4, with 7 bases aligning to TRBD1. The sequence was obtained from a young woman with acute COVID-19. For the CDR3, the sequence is CASTPHRGNEKLFF. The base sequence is TGCGCCAGCACCCCCCACAGGGGAAATGAAAAACTGTTTTTT.